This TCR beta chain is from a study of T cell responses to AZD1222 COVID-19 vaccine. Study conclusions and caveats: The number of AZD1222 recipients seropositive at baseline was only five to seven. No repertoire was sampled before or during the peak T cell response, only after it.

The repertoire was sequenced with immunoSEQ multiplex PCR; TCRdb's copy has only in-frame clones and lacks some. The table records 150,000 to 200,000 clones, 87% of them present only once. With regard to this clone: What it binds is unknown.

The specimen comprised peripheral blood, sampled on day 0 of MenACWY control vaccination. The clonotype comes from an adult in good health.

The CDR3 DNA reads TGTGCCAGCAGCCTTGGACGGGGGCAAGGGCACAATGAGCAGTTCTTC. It translates to CASSLGRGQGHNEQFF. The V and J genes are TRBV27 and TRBJ2-1; the D gene could be TRBD1 or TRBD2 (6 bases each). The CDR3 is made up of 16 amino acids. Looked up from germline, CDR1 is MNHEY and CDR2 is SMNVEV (reference sequence). V was trimmed by 6 bases and J by 5 bases, leaving 20 bases between them.